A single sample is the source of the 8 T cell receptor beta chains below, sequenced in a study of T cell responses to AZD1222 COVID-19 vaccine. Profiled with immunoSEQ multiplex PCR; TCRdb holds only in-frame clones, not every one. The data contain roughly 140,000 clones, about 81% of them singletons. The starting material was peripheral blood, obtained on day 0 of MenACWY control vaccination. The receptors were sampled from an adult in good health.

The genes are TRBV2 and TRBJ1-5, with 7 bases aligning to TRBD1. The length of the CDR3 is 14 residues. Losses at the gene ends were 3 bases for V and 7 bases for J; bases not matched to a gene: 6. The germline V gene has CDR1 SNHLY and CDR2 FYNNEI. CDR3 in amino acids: CASSEGRGQQPQHF. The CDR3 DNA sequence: TGTGCCAGCAGTGAGGGGAGGGGGCAACAGCCCCAGCATTTT.

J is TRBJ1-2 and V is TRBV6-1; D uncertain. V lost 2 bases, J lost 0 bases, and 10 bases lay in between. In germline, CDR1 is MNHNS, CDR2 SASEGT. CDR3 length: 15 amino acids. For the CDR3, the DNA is TGTGCCAGCAGTGAACAAGGGCGAGCTAACTATGGCTACACCTTC. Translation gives CASSEQGRANYGYTF.

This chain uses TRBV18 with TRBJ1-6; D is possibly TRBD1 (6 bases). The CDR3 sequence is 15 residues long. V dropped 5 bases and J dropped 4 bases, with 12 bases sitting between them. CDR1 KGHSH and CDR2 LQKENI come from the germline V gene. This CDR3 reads CASSSTGDYNSPLHF. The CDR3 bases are TGTGCCAGCTCATCGACAGGTGATTATAATTCACCCCTCCACTTT.

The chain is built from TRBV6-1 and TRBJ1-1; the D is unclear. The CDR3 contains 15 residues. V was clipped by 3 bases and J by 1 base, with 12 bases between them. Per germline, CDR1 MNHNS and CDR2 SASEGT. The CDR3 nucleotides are TGTGCCAGCAGTGAGGTATCAGTGGGGAACACTGAAGCTTTCTTT. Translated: CASSEVSVGNTEAFF.

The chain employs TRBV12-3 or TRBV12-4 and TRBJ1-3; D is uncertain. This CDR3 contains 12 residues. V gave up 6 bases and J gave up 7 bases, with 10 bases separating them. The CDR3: CASSIYGNTIYF. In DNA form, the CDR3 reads TGTGCCAGCAGCATTTATGGGAACACCATATATTTT.

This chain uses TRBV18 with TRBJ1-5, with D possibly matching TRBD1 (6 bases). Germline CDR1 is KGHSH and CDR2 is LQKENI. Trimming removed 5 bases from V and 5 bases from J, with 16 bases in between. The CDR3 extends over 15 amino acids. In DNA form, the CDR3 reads TGTGCCAGCTCAAGCAGACAGGCAGGGGATCAGCCCCAGCATTTT. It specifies CASSSRQAGDQPQHF.

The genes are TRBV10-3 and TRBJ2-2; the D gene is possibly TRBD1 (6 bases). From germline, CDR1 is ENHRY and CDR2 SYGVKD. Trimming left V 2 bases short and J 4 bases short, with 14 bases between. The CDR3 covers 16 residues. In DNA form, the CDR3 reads TGTGCCATCAGTGAGCCCAGGACAGTAGGCACCGGGGAGCTGTTTTTT. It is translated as CAISEPRTVGTGELFF.

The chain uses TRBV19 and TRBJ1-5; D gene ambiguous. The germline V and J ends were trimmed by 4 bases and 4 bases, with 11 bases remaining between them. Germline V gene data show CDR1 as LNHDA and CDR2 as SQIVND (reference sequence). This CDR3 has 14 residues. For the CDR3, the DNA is TGTGCCAGTAGTACCCCGGAGTTGAATCAGCCCCAGCATTTT. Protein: CASSTPELNQPQHF. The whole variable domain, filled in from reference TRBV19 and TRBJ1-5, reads DGGITQSPKYLFRKEGQNVTLSCEQNLNHDAMYWYRQDPGQGLRLIYYSQIVNDFQKGDIAEGYSVSREKKESFPLTVTSAQKNPTAFYLCASSTPELNQPQHFGDGTRLSIL.